Included here is one T cell receptor beta chain sequence, with context. The data originate from a study of control samples from healthy donors and cancer patients. Produced via immunoSEQ multiplex PCR; TCRdb's table is partial and in-frame only. The sample lists about 170,000 clones; about nine tenths were seen once. V lost 6 bases and J 6 bases, leaving 11 bases between the germline ends. Germline V lookup: CDR1 MGHDK, CDR2 SYGVNS. The CDR3 is 13 residues long. The source of this sequence is a woman aged 25 to 39 in good health. The sequencing sample was made of blood. This sequence joins TRBV25-1 and TRBJ1-4, with a tentative D call TRBD1 (5 bases). Here the CDR3 reads CASRDMEYEKLFF. As DNA, the CDR3 is TGTGCCAGCAGGGACATGGAATATGAAAAACTGTTTTTT.